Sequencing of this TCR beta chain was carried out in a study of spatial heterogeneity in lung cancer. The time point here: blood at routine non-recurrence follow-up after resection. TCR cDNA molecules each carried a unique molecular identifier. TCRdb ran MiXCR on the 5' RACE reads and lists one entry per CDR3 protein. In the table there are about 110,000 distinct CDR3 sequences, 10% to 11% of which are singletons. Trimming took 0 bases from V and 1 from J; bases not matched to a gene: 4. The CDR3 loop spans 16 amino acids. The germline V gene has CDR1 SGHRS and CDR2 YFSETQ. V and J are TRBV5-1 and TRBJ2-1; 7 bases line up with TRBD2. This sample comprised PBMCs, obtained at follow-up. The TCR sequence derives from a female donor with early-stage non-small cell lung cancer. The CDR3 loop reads CASSLGGLPSYNEQFF. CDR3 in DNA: TGCGCCAGCAGCTTGGGGGGACTACCATCCTACAATGAGCAGTTCTTC. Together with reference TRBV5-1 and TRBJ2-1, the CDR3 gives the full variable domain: KAGVTQTPRYLIKTRGQQVTLSCSPISGHRSVSWYQQTPGQGLQFLFEYFSETQRNKGNFPGRFSGRQFSNSRSEMNVSTLELGDSALYLCASSLGGLPSYNEQFFGPGTRLTVL.